Listed here are 10 T cell receptor beta chains from one sample, sequenced in a study of beta chain features in type 1 diabetes (dated by TCRdb to between 2018 and 2020). Study-level results and caveats: Type 1 diabetes patients showed a moderate but significant shortening of TCRB CDR3 length in all four CD4+ subsets.

Library preparation employed the immunoSEQ multiplex PCR assay. The High Capacity cDNA Reverse Transcription Kit was used to reverse transcribe all of the isolated RNA, meaning that expressed TCRB transcripts were what got sequenced. TCRdb re-hosts the immuneACCESS table, in-frame sequences only. Its copies lack some clones; in the studies checked, an unresolved V gene accounts for under half of them, and the cause for the rest is not known. For this sample the table gives around 650,000 clones, of which approximately 13% were detected only once. The ten largest clones add up to roughly 0.11% of the sample. These receptors' antigens are unknown. The sequencing sample was made of naive CD4+ T cells from blood. The intended sense of this specimen's cell subset or site label: true naive CD4+ T cells. Source of these receptors: a young man with type 1 diabetes.

This clone has a handful of counts. The chain uses TRBV5-1 and TRBJ2-3; 8 bases align to TRBD2. Looked up from germline, CDR1 is SGHRS and CDR2 is YFSETQ. CDR3 size: 18 residues. V was clipped by 4 bases and J by 1 base; unmatched bases: 14. CDR3 sequence reads: CASSPRPTSGGGTDTQYF. CDR3 coding DNA: TGCGCCAGCAGCCCCAGGCCTACTAGCGGCGGGGGCACAGATACGCAGTATTTT.

V gene TRBV29-1 combines with J gene TRBJ2-1, with D perhaps TRBD1 or TRBD2 (6 bases each). With 7 bases removed from V and 9 bases from J, the gap between germline ends came to 10 bases. CDR3 size: 10 residues. The germline gives CDR1 SQVTM, CDR2 ANQGSEA. The CDR3 nucleotides read TGCAGCGGGGGGGCCGCTGAGCAGTTCTTC. Translated: CSGGAAEQFF.

V is TRBV7-8 and J is TRBJ2-7; 7 nucleotides align to TRBD1. The V gene end was trimmed by 4 bases and the J gene end by 2 bases; junction bases not matched to a gene: 2. The CDR3 loop spans 13 amino acids. Germline lookup yields CDR1 SGHVS and CDR2 FQNEAQ. CDR3 in amino acids: CASSYTGAYEQYF. The CDR3 bases are TGTGCCAGCAGCTATACAGGGGCCTACGAGCAGTACTTC.

This clone has just a few counts. V and J are TRBV5-1 and TRBJ2-5, with a possible D match to TRBD1 (5 bases). Germline lookup yields CDR1 SGHRS and CDR2 YFSETQ. The germline V and J ends were trimmed by 1 base and 3 bases, with 25 bases remaining between them. The CDR3 totals 19 residues. CDR3 in amino acids: CASSLSGRTPPTDKETQYF. CDR3 coding DNA: TGCGCCAGCAGCTTGTCCGGCCGGACACCGCCGACGGATAAAGAGACCCAGTACTTC. The complete variable domain, with remaining parts taken from reference TRBV5-1 and TRBJ2-5, reads KAGVTQTPRYLIKTRGQQVTLSCSPISGHRSVSWYQQTPGQGLQFLFEYFSETQRNKGNFPGRFSGRQFSNSRSEMNVSTLELGDSALYLCASSLSGRTPPTDKETQYFGPGTRLLVL.

Remarks on this clone: The same CDR3 arises from other DNA sequences in this sample as well. This chain links TRBV9 with TRBJ2-5, with D possibly matching TRBD1 (6 bases). CDR1 is SGDLS, CDR2 YYNGEE, per germline. Trimming removed 0 bases at V and 2 bases at J, with 8 bases between. The length of the CDR3 is 14 residues. The CDR3 DNA follows: TGTGCCAGCAGCGTAGGGCAGGGGCAAGAGACCCAGTACTTC. Its translation is CASSVGQGQETQYF.

The chain recombines TRBV7-9 with TRBJ1-2; the match to TRBD1 covers 8 bases. The CDR3 has 16 residues. Germline V gene lookup returns CDR1 SEHNR and CDR2 FQNEAQ (reference sequence). The V segment lost 10 bases and the J segment 5 bases; nucleotides outside the gene matches: 18. The CDR3 nucleotides are TGTGCCACAACACCTCTCGGGACAGGCCAGCGATATGGCTACACCTTC. It encodes CATTPLGTGQRYGYTF.

This clone was seen only a few times. This rearrangement joins TRBV6-6 to TRBJ2-7; D not certain. This CDR3 comprises 12 residues. Germline V CDR1 and CDR2: MNHNY, SVGAGI (reference sequence). V gave up 6 bases and J gave up 2 bases, with 8 bases separating them. The DNA of the CDR3 is TGTGCCAGCAGGACCTGGACCTACGAGCAGTACTTC. The encoded protein is CASRTWTYEQYF.

The table lists this clone with a few counts. The V and J genes are TRBV18 and TRBJ1-1; no definite D call. Trimming took 2 bases from V and 0 from J, leaving 10 bases between them. CDR3 length: 15 residues. Germline lookup yields CDR1 KGHSH and CDR2 LQKENI. The CDR3 is CASSPGRQLNTEAFF. CDR3 in DNA: TGTGCCAGCTCACCAGGCCGGCAGTTGAACACTGAAGCTTTCTTT.

This clone was picked up a small number of times. The rearrangement uses TRBV28 and TRBJ1-5; D remains unclear. The germline V gene has CDR1 MDHEN and CDR2 SYDVKM. The V end lost 5 bases, the J end lost 0 bases, and 20 bases lay between the germline ends. This CDR3 comprises 18 residues. CDR3 loop: CASSPHSRSKNSNQPQHF. The CDR3 DNA sequence: TGTGCCAGCAGTCCCCATTCTAGGTCCAAGAATAGCAATCAGCCCCAGCATTTT.

The chain employs TRBV1 and TRBJ2-1; TRBD2, the D gene given by the table, was not confirmed from the DNA. TRBV1 is a known pseudogene. This CDR3 is built from 15 residues. CDR3 amino acids: CTSTGTLDRGNEQFF. The CDR3 bases are TGCACCAGCACCGGGACTCTCGATCGGGGCAATGAGCAGTTCTTC.